This T cell receptor beta chain came from a study of breast tumors, draining lymph nodes, adjacent tissues. Study results and caveats: Tumor and nontumor repertoires were significantly more similar in luminal-like than in basal-like breast cancer. Tumor T cell lymph node origin was a supported hypothesis, not proven. Most tumor T cells seemingly derive from lymph node, then expand in tumor.

Breast cancer patients provided tissue from their axillary draining lymph nodes. This clonotype was detected ten times or more. Its matching antigen is unknown. One entry per CDR3 protein, called by TCRdb with MiXCR from the multiplex PCR reads. The table includes approximately 90,000 distinct CDR3 sequences, around 28% detected once. Sequenced sample: axillary lymph node tissue. The sequence came from a female donor with breast cancer. Some clones in this sample may be carry-over from other donors' samples.

CDR3 sequence: CAISETSGSTDTQYF. CDR3 sequence (DNA): TGTGCCATCAGTGAAACTAGCGGGAGCACAGATACGCAGTATTTT. The V and J genes are TRBV10-3 and TRBJ2-3; 9 bases map to TRBD2. The V and J ends lost 3 bases and 0 bases, in that order; junction bases with no gene match: 1. CDR1 ENHRY and CDR2 SYGVKD come from the germline V gene. The CDR3 sequence is 15 residues long.